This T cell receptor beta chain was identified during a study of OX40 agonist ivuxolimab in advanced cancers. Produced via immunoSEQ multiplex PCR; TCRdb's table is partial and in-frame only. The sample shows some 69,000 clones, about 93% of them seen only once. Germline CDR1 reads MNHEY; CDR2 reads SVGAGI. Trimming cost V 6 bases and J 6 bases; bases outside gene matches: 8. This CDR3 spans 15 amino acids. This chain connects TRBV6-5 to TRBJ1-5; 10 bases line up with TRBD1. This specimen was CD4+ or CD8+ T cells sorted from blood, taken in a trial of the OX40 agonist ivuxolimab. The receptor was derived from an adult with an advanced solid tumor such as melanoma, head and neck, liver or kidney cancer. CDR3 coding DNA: TGTGCCAGCAGGTCCCGGGACAGGGGAGGTCAGCCCCAGCATTTT. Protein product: CASRSRDRGGQPQHF.